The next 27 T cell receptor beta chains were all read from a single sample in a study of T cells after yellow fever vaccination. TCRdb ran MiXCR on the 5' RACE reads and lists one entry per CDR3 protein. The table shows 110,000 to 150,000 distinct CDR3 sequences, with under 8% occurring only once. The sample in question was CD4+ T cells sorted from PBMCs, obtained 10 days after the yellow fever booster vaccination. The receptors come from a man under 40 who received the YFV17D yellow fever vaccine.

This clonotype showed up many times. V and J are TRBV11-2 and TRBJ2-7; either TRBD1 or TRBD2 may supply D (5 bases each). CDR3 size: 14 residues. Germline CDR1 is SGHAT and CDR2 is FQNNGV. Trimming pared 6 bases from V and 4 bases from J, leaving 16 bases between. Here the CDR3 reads CASRTGGGPYEQYF. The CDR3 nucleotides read TGTGCCAGCAGAACAGGTGGGGGTCCTTACGAGCAGTACTTC.

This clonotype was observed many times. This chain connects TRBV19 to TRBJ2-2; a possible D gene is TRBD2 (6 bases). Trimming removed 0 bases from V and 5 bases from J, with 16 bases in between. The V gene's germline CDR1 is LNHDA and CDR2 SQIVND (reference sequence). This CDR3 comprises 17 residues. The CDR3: CASSIDSTGTLTGELFF. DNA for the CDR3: TGTGCCAGTAGTATAGATTCAACCGGGACTTTAACCGGGGAGCTGTTTTTT.

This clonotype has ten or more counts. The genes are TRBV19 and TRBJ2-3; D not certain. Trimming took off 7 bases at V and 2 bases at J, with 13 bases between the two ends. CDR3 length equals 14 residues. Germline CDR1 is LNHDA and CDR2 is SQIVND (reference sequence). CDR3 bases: TGTGCCAGTACGCCAGGTTGGGTCACAGATACGCAGTATTTT. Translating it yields CASTPGWVTDTQYF.

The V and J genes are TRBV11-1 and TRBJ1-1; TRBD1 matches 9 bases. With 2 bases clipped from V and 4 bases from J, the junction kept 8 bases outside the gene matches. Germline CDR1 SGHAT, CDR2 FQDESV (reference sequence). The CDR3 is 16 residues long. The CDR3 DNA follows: TGTGCCAGCAGCTTACGACCGGGACAGGGAGGCACTGAAGCTTTCTTT. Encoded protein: CASSLRPGQGGTEAFF.

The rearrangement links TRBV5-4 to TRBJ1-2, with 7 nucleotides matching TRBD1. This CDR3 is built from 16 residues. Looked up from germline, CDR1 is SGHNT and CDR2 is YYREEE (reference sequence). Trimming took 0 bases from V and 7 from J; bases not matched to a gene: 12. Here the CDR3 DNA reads TGTGCCAGCAGCTTGGCGACAGGGATAGTTGTCGGTGGCTACACCTTC. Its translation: CASSLATGIVVGGYTF.

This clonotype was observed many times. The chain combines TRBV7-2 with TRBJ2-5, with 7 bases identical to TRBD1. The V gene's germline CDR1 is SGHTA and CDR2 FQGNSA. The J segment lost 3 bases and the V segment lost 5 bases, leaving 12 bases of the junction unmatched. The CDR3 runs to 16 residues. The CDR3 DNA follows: TGTGCCAGCAGCATTCCCTCCGGGACAGCAAAAGAGACCCAGTACTTC. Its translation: CASSIPSGTAKETQYF.

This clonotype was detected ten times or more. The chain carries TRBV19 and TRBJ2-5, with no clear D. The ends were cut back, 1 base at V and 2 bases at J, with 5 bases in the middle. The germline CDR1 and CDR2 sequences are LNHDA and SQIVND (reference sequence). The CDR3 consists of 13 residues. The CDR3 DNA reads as TGTGCCAGTAGTATAGTCGGACAAGAGACCCAGTACTTC. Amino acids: CASSIVGQETQYF.

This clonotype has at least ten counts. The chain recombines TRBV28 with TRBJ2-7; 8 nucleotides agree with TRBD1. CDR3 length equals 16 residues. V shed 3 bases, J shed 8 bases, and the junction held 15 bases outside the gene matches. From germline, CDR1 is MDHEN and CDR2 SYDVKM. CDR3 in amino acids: CASSFGTGTRGGKQYF. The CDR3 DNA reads TGTGCCAGCAGTTTCGGGACAGGAACTAGAGGTGGCAAGCAGTACTTC.

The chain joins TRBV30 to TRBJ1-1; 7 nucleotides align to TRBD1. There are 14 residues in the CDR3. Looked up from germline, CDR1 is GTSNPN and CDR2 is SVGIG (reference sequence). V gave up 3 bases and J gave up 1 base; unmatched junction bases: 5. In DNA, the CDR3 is TGTGCCTGGAGCTGGACAGGCCAGAACACTGAAGCTTTCTTT. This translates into CAWSWTGQNTEAFF.

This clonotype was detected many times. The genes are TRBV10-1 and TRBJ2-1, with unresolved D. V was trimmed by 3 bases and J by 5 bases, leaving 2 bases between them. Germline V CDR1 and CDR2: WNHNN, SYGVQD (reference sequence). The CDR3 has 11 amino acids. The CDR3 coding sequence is TGCGCCAGCAGTGATAACAATGAGCAGTTCTTC. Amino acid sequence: CASSDNNEQFF.

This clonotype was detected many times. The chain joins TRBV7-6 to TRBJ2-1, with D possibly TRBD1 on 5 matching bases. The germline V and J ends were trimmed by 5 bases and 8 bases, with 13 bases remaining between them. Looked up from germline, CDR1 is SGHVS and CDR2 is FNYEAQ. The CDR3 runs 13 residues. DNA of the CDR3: TGTGCCAGCAGCCCTTATGGGGCCTATGAGCAGTTCTTC. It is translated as CASSPYGAYEQFF.

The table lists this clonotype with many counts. The CDR3 reads CASSLVVKTSRYQVNEQYF. CDR3 DNA: TGTGCCAGCAGCTTAGTAGTTAAGACTAGCCGCTATCAGGTCAACGAGCAGTACTTC. The chain joins TRBV11-3 to TRBJ2-7, with 7 bases that match TRBD2. J lost 5 bases, V lost 1 base, and 20 bases had no gene match. Per the germline V gene, CDR1 is SGHNT and CDR2 is YENEEA. This CDR3 comprises 19 residues.

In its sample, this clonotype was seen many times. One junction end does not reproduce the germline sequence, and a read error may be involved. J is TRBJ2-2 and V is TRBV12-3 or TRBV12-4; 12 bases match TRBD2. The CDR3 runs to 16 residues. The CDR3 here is CSSTRLAGAYTGELFF. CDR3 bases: TGTTCCAGCACCCGACTAGCGGGAGCTTACACCGGGGAGCTGTTTTTT.

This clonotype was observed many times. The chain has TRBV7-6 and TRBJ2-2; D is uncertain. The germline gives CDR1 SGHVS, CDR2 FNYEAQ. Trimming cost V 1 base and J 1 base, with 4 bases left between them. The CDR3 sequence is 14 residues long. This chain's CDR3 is CASSLGGNTGELFF. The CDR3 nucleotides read TGTGCCAGCAGCTTAGGAGGGAACACCGGGGAGCTGTTTTTT.

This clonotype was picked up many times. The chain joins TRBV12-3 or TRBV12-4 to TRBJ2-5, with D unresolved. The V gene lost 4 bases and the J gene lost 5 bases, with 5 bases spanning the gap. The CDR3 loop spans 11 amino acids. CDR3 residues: CASSYGETQYF. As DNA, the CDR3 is TGTGCCAGCAGTTATGGTGAGACCCAGTACTTC.

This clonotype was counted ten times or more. DNA for the CDR3: TGCAGTGCGCACCTCCCCACCTTC. It specifies CSAHLPTF. The chain joins TRBV20-1 to TRBJ1-2; D remains unclear. CDR3 length: 8 residues. Deletions cut 6 bases from V and 13 bases from J, with 9 bases between. Per the germline V gene, CDR1 is DFQATT and CDR2 is SNEGSKA (reference sequence).

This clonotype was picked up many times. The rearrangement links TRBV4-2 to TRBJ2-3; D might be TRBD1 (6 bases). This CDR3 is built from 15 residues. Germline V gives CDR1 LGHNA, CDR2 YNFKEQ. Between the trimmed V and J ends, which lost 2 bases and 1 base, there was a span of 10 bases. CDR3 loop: CASSQHRDRTDTQYF. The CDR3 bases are TGTGCCAGCAGCCAACACAGGGATCGCACAGATACGCAGTATTTT.

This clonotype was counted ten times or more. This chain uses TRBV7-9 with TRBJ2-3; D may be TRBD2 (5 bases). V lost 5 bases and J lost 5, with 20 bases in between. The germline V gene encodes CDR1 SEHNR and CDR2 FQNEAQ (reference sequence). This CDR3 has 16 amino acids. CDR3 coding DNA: TGTGCCAGCAGCGCCATGACTACAGCAGTCGGAGATACGCAGTATTTT. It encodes CASSAMTTAVGDTQYF.

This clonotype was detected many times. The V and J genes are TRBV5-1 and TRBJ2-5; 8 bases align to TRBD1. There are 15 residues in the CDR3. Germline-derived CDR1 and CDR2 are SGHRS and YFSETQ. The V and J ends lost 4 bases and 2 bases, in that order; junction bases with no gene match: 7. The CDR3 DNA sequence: TGCGCCAGCAGCCACTCAGGGGGCCTTCAAGAGACCCAGTACTTC. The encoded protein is CASSHSGGLQETQYF.

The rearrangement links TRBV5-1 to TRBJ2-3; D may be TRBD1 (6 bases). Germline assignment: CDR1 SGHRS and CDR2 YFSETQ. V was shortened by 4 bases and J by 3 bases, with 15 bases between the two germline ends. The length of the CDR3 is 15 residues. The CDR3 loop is CASSAGQIKTDTQYF. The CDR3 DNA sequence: TGCGCCAGCAGCGCCGGACAGATAAAGACAGATACGCAGTATTTT.

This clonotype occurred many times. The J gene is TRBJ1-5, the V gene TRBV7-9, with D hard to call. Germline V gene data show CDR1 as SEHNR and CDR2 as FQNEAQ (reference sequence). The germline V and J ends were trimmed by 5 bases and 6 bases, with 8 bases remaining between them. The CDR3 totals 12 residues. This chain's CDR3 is CASSADVQPQHF. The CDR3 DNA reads TGTGCCAGCAGCGCAGATGTTCAGCCCCAGCATTTT.

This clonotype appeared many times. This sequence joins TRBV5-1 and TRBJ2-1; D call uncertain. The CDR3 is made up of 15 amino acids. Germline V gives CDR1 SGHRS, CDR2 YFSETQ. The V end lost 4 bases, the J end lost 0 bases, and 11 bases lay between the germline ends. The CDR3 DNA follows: TGCGCCAGCAGCACGCAGGTTAGCTCCTACAATGAGCAGTTCTTC. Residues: CASSTQVSSYNEQFF.

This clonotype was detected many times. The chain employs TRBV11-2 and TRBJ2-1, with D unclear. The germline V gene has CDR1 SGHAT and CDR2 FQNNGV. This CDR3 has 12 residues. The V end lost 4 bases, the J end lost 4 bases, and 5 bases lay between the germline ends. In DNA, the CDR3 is TGTGCCAGCAGCTCTGGATACAATGAGCAGTTCTTC. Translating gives CASSSGYNEQFF.

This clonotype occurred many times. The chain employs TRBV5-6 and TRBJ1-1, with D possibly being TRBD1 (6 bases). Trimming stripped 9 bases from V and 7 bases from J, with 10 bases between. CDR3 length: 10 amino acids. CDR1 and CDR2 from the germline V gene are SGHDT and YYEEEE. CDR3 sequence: CANRTVEAFF. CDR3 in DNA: TGTGCCAACAGGACAGTTGAAGCTTTCTTT.

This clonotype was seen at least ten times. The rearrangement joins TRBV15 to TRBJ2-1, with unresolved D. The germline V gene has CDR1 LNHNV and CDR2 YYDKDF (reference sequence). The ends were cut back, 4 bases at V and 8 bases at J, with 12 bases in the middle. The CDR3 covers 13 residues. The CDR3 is CATSTSPSDEQFF. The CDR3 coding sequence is TGTGCCACCAGCACCAGCCCGAGCGATGAGCAGTTCTTC.

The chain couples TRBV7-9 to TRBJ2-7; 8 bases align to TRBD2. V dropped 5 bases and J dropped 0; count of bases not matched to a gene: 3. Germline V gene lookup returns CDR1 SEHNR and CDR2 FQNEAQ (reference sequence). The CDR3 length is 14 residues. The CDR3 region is CASSTTSDSYEQYF. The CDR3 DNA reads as TGTGCCAGCAGCACGACTAGCGACTCCTACGAGCAGTACTTC. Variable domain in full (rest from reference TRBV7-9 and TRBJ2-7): DTGVSQNPRHKITKRGQNVTFRCDPISEHNRLYWYRQTLGQGPEFLTYFQNEAQLEKSRLLSDRFSAERPKGSFSTLEIQRTEQGDSAMYLCASSTTSDSYEQYFGPGTRLTVT.

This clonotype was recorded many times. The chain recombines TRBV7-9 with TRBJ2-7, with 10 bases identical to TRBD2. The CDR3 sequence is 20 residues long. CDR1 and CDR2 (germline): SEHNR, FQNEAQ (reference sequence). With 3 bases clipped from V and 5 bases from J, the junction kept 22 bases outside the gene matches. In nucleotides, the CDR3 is TGTGCCAGCAGCTTCCTCCTAGCGGGAGAACTTCTAGGGTTTTACGACGAGCAGTACTTC. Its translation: CASSFLLAGELLGFYDEQYF.